This T cell receptor (beta chain) was found in a study of blood T cell repertoires in COVID-19. Study background: Sites across the United States, Italy and Spain contributed samples from acute and convalescent COVID-19.

Trimming removed 5 bases at V and 0 bases at J, with 10 bases between. CDR1 and CDR2 from the germline V gene are SGHTA and FQGTGA. The length of the CDR3 is 14 residues. In the authors' workflow: Reference gene primer amplification yielded estimated nucleated cell counts. Method: immunoSEQ multiplex PCR; TCRdb's copy keeps in-frame clones and lacks some. V, J and clone size reflect that table, while D and trimming were determined from the DNA. The table records 250,000 to 350,000 clones, more than 80% of them present only once. This sequence joins TRBV7-3 and TRBJ1-1; D is perhaps TRBD1 (5 bases). The sample consisted of peripheral blood. The sequence came from a woman between 25 and 40 years old with COVID-19, enrolled during active disease. This CDR3 reads CASSPQGLNTEAFF. Written as DNA, the CDR3 is TGTGCCAGCAGCCCTCAGGGTCTGAACACTGAAGCTTTCTTT.